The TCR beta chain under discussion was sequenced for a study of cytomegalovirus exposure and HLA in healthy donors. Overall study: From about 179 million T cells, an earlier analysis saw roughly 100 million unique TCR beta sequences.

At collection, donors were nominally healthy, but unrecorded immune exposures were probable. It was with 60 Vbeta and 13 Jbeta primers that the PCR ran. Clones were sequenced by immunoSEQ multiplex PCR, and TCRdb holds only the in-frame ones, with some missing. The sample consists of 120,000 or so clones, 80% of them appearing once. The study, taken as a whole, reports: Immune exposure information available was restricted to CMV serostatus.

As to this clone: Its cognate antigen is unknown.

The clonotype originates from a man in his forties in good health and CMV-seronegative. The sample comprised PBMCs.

The CDR3 DNA reads as TGCGCCAGCAGCCACCCCCCGGGACAGGGAGGCACCGGGGAGCTGTTTTTT. Its protein is CASSHPPGQGGTGELFF. The chain carries TRBV4-1 and TRBJ2-2; TRBD1 matches at 9 bases. Germline trimming cut 3 bases from V and 4 bases from J; bases unmatched to any gene: 9. This CDR3 region has 17 residues. The germline V gene encodes CDR1 MGHRA and CDR2 YSYEKL.